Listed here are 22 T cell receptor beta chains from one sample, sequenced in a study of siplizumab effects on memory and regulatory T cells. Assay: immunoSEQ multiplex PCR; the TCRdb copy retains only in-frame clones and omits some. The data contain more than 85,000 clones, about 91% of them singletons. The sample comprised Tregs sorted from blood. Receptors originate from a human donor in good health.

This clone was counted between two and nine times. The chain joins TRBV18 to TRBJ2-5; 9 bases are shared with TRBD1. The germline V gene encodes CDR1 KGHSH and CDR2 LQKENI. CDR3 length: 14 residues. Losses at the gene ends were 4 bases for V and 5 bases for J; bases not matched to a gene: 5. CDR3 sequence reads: CASSLTGGEETQYF. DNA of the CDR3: TGTGCCAGCTCACTTACAGGGGGCGAGGAGACCCAGTACTTC.

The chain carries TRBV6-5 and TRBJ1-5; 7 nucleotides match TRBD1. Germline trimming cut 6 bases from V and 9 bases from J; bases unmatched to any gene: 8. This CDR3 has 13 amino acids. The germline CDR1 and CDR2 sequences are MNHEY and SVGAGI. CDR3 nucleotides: TGTGCCAGCAGGGGACAGATAACGGGGCCCCAGCATTTT. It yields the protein CASRGQITGPQHF.

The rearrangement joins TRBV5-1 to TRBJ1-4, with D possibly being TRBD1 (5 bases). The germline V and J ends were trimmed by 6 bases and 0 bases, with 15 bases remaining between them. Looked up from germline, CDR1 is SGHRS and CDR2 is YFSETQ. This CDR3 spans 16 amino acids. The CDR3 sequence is CASTQGRPATNEKLFF. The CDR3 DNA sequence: TGCGCCAGCACCCAGGGACGCCCTGCAACTAATGAAAAACTGTTTTTT.

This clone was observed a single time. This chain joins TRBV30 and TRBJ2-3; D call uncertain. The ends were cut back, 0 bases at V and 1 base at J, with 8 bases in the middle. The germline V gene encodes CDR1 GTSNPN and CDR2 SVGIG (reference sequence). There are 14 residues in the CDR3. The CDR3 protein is CAWSVLRRTDTQYF. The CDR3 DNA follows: TGTGCCTGGAGTGTTCTTCGACGCACAGATACGCAGTATTTT. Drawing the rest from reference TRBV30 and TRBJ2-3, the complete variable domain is SQTIHQWPATLVQPVGSPLSLECTVEGTSNPNLYWYRQAAGRGLQLLFYSVGIGQISSEVPQNLSASRPQDRQFILSSKKLLLSDSGFYLCAWSVLRRTDTQYFGPGTRLTVL.

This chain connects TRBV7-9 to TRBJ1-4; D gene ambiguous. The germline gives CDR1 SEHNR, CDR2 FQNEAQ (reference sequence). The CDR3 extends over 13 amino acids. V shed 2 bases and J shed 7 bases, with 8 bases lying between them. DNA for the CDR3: TGTGCCAGCAGCTTACAAGGGTTTGAAAAACTGTTTTTT. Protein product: CASSLQGFEKLFF.

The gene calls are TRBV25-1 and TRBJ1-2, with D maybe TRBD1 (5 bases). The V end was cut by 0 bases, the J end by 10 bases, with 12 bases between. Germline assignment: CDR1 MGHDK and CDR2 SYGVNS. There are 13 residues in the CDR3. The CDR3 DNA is TGTGCCAGCAGTGAATACCAGGACAAGTACTACACCTTC. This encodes CASSEYQDKYYTF.

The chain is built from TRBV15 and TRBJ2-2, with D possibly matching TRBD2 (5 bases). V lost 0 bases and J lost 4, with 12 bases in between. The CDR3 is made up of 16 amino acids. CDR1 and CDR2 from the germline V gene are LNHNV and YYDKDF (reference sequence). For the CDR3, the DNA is TGTGCCACCAGCAGAGAAAGTCAGCGGCCCACCGGGGAGCTGTTTTTT. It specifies CATSRESQRPTGELFF. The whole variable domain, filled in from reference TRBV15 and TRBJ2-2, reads DAMVIQNPRYQVTQFGKPVTLSCSQTLNHNVMYWYQQKSSQAPKLLFHYYDKDFNNEADTPDNFQSRRPNTSFCFLDIRSPGLGDTAMYLCATSRESQRPTGELFFGEGSRLTVL.

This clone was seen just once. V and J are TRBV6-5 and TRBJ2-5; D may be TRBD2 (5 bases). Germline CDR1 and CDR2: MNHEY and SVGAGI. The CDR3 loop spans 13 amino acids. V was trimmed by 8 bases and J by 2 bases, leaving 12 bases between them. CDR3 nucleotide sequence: TGTGCCAGCTCTACCCCGGGACAAGAGACCCAGTACTTC. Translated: CASSTPGQETQYF.

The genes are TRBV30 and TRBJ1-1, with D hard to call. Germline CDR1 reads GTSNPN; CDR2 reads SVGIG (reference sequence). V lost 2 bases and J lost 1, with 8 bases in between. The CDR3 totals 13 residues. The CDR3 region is CAWSMKQNTEAFF. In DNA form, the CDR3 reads TGTGCCTGGAGTATGAAGCAGAACACTGAAGCTTTCTTT.

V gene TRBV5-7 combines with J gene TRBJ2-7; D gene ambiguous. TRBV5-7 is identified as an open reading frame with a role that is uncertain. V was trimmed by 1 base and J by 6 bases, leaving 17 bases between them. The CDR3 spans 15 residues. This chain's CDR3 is CASSLLGSKDCEQYF. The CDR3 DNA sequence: TGTGCCAGCAGCTTGTTGGGCAGTAAAGATTGCGAGCAGTACTTC.

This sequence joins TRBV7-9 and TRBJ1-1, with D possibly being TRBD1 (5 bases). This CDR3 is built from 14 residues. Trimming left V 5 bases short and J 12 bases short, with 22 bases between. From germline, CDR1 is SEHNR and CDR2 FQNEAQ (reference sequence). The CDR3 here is CASSLQGAPFEPFF. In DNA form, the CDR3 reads TGTGCCAGCAGCCTTCAGGGTGCCCCCTTTGAGCCTTTCTTT.

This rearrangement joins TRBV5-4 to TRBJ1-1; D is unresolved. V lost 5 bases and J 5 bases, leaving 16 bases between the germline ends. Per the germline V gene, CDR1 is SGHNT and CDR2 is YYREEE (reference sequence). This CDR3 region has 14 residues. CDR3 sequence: CASRPDPSGTEAFF. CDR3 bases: TGTGCCAGCAGACCTGACCCCAGTGGGACTGAAGCTTTCTTT. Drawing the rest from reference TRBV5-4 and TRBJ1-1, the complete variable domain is ETGVTQSPTHLIKTRGQQVTLRCSSQSGHNTVSWYQQALGQGPQFIFQYYREEENGRGNFPPRFSGLQFPNYSSELNVNALELDDSALYLCASRPDPSGTEAFFGQGTRLTVV.

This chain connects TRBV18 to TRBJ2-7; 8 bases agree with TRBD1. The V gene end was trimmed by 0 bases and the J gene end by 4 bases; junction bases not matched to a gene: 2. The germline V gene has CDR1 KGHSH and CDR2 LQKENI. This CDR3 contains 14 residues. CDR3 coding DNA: TGTGCCAGCTCACCACCGACAGGGGCGTACGAGCAGTACTTC. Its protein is CASSPPTGAYEQYF.

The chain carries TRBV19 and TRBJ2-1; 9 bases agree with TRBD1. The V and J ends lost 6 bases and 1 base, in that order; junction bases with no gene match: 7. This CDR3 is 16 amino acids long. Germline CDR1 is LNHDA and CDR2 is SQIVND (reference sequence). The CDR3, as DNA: TGTGCCAGTAGCCCCCGGACAGGGGTTTCCTACAATGAGCAGTTCTTC. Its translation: CASSPRTGVSYNEQFF.

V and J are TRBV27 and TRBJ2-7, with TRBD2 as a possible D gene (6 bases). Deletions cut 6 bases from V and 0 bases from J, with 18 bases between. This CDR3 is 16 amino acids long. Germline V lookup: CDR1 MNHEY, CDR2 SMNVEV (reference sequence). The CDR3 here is CASRKRDFTTSYEQYF. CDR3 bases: TGTGCCAGCAGAAAACGGGACTTCACGACCTCCTACGAGCAGTACTTC.

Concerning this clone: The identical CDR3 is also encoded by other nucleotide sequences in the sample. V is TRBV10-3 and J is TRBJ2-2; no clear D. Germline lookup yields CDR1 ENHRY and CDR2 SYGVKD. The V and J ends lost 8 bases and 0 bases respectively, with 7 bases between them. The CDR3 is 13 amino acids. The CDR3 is CAISSPNTGELFF. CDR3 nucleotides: TGTGCCATCTCCAGCCCGAACACCGGGGAGCTGTTTTTT.

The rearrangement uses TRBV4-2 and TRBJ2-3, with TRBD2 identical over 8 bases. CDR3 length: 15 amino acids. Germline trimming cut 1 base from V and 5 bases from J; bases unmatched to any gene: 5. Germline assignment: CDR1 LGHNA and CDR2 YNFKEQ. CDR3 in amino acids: CASSQAGGRVDTQYF. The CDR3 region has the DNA TGTGCCAGCAGCCAAGCGGGGGGGCGGGTAGATACGCAGTATTTT.

The CDR3 DNA reads TGTGCCAGCTCACCGGGGCAAGGCTACACCTTC. It yields the protein CASSPGQGYTF. V and J are TRBV18 and TRBJ1-2, with a possible D match to TRBD1 (5 bases). Germline V gene lookup returns CDR1 KGHSH and CDR2 LQKENI. The CDR3 consists of 11 residues. Trimming left V 3 bases short and J 8 bases short, with 7 bases between.

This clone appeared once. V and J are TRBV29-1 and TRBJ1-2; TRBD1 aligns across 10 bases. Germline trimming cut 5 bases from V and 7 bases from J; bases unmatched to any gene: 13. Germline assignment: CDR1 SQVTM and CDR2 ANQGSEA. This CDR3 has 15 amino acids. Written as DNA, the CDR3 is TGCAGCGTTCTCGGACAGGGGGTTAGCTCGGGTGGCTACACCTTC. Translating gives CSVLGQGVSSGGYTF.

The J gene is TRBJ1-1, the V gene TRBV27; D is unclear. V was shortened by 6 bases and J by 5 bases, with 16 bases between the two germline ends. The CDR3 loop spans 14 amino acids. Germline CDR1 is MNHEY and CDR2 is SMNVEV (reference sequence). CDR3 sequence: CASRLRPGGTEAFF. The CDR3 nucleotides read TGTGCCAGCAGGCTCCGACCCGGCGGGACTGAAGCTTTCTTT.

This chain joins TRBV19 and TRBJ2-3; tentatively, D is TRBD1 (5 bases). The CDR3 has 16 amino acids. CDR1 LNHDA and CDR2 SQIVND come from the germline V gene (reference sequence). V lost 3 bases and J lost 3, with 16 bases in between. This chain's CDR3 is CASSMFRTGRTDTQYF. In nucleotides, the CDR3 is TGTGCCAGTAGTATGTTTCGAACAGGTCGAACAGATACGCAGTATTTT.

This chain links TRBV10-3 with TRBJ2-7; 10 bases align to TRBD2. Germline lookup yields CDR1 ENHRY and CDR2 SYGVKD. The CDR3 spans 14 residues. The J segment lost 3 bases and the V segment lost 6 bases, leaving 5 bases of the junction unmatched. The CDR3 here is CAIRERGGGYEQYF. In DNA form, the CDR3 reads TGTGCCATCAGGGAGCGGGGGGGCGGCTACGAGCAGTACTTC.